This T cell receptor beta chain was captured in a study of CD8+CD57+ T cells in acquired aplastic anemia. Germline assignment: CDR1 SQVTM and CDR2 ANQGSEA. With 4 bases clipped from V and 7 bases from J, the junction kept 8 bases outside the gene matches. The CDR3 runs 14 residues. This clonotype was seen repeatedly, ten times or more. The patients chosen for sequencing had shown expansion of CD8+CD57+ cells (detected by flow cytometry). Genomic DNA provided the template from which TCR beta VDJ and CDR3 profiles were obtained. MiXCR, run by TCRdb on the reads, gives a single entry per CDR3 protein. Of approximately 300,000 distinct CDR3 sequences listed, roughly 53% are singletons.

The TCR comes from a human donor with aplastic anemia. The specimen sequenced was sorted CD4+, CD8+, or CD8+CD57+ T cells (not recorded which) from PBMCs. This chain links TRBV29-1 with TRBJ2-1; 9 bases align to TRBD1. CDR3 sequence (DNA): TGCAGCGTTGTCATACAGGGGGCGCGGAATGAGCAGTTCTTC. Translating it yields CSVVIQGARNEQFF.